The clone carrying this T cell receptor (beta chain) was counted a few times. J was trimmed by 7 bases and V by 5 bases; bases with no gene match: 1. This CDR3 comprises 12 residues. The entry originates in a study of T cells in Graves' hyperthyroidism and ophthalmopathy. Researchers took RNA transcripts and amplified the TCR beta CDR3 regions from them. The TCR CDR3 was amplified in a first-round RT-PCR using the HTBI primer set. TCRdb re-called the multiplex PCR reads with MiXCR, one entry per CDR3 protein. In the table there are a few hundred thousand distinct CDR3 sequences, around 46% of which are singletons.

This clonotype was obtained from a woman under 30 with Graves' hyperthyroidism. This chain links TRBV12-3 or TRBV12-4 with TRBJ2-2; 7 bases line up with TRBD2. Sequencing used peripheral blood or thyroid tissue (not recorded which). The CDR3 DNA sequence: TGTGCCAGCAGTAGGGAGGGCGGGGAGCTGTTTTTT. This translates into CASSREGGELFF.